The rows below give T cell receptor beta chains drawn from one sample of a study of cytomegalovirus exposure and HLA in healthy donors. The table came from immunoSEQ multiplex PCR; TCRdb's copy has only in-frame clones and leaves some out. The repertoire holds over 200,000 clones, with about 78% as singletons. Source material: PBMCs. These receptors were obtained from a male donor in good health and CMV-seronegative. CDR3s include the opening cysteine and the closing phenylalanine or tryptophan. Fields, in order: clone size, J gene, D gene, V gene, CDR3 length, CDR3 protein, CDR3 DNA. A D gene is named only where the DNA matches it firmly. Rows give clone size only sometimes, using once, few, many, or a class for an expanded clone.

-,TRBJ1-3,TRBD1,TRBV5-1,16,CASSSNWTGIGNTIYF,TGCGCCAGCAGCTCGAATTGGACAGGGATAGGAAACACCATATATTTT
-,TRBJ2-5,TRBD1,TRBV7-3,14,CASSPRDRGETQYF,TGTGCCAGCAGCCCCCGGGACAGGGGGGAGACCCAGTACTTC
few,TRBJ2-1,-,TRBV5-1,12,CASSLVYYEQFF,TGCGCCAGCAGCTTGGTTTATTATGAGCAGTTCTTC
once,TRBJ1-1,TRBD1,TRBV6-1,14,CASSTGAANTEAFF,TGTGCCAGCAGTACAGGGGCGGCGAACACTGAAGCTTTCTTT
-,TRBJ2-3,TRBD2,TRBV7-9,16,CASSREVSGNTDTQYF,TGTGCCAGCAGCCGCGAAGTTAGCGGGAACACAGATACGCAGTATTTT
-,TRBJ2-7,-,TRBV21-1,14,CANIIGRAIGEQYF,TGTGCCAATATAATCGGCAGGGCAATAGGAGAGCAGTACTTC
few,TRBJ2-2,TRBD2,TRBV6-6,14,CASSRTSGTGELFF,TGTGCCAGCAGCCGGACTAGCGGAACCGGGGAGCTGTTTTTT
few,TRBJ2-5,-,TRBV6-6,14,CASIRGRDVAAQYF,TGTGCCAGCATCCGAGGGCGGGACGTCGCAGCCCAGTACTTC
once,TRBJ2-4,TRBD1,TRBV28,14,CASVKDRGENIQYF,TGTGCCAGCGTTAAGGACAGGGGCGAAAACATTCAGTACTTC
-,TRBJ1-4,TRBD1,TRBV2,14,CASSEGTEGEKLFF,TGTGCCAGCAGTGAGGGGACAGAGGGTGAAAAACTGTTTTTT
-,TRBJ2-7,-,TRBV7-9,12,CASSFISYEQYF,TGTGCCAGCAGCTTCATCTCCTACGAGCAGTACTTC
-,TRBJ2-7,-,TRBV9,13,CASSVRGLGEQYF,TGTGCCAGCAGCGTACGGGGTCTCGGCGAGCAGTACTTC
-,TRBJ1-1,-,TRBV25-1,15,CASSESRGVNTEAFF,TGTGCCAGCAGTGAATCCAGGGGAGTGAACACTGAAGCTTTCTTT
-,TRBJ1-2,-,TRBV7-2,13,CASSFTSLYGYTF,TGTGCCAGCAGCTTTACGAGCCTCTATGGCTACACCTTC
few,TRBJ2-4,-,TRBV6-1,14,CASRSSGPKNIQYF,TGTGCCAGCAGGTCGAGCGGGCCGAAAAACATTCAGTACTTC
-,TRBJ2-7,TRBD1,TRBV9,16,CASSVEWDSSAYEQYF,TGTGCCAGCAGCGTAGAATGGGACAGTTCAGCCTACGAGCAGTACTTC
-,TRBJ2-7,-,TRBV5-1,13,CASSAQGINEQYF,TGCGCCAGCAGCGCGCAGGGGATCAACGAGCAGTACTTC
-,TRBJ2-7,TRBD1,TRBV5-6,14,CASSPGQGTHEQYF,TGTGCCAGCAGCCCGGGACAGGGTACCCACGAGCAGTACTTC
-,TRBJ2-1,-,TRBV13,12,CASSQTSNEQFF,TGTGCCAGCAGCCAGACTTCCAATGAGCAGTTCTTC
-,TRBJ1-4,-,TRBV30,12,CAWSALEEKLFF,TGTGCCTGGAGTGCTTTGGAGGAAAAACTGTTTTTT
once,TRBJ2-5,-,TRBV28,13,CASTRDSEETQYF,TGTGCCAGCACGAGGGACTCGGAGGAGACCCAGTACTTC
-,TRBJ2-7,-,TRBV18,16,CASSPPLQGSWNEQYF,TGTGCCAGCTCACCACCCTTACAGGGCAGTTGGAACGAGCAGTACTTC
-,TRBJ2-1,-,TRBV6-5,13,CASSRSRGSEQFF,TGTGCCAGCAGTCGAAGCAGGGGATCTGAGCAGTTCTTC
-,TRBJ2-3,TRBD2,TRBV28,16,CASSPPGLPSTDTQYF,TGTGCCAGCAGTCCTCCGGGACTACCCAGCACAGATACGCAGTATTTT
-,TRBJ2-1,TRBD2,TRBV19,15,CASSKLADSYNEQFF,TGTGCCAGTAGTAAACTAGCGGACTCCTACAATGAGCAGTTCTTC
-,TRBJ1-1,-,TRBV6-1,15,CASSVSQAARGEAFF,TGTGCCAGCAGTGTTTCCCAGGCGGCCCGGGGTGAAGCTTTCTTT
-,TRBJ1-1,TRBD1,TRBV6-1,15,CASSPGTAMNTEAFF,TGTGCCAGCAGCCCCGGGACAGCCATGAACACTGAAGCTTTCTTT
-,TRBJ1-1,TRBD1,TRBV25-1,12,CASSDWTGWAFF,TGTGCCAGCAGTGATTGGACAGGGTGGGCTTTCTTT
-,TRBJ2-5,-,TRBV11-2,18,CASSSPWDLSTEGETQYF,TGTGCCAGCAGCTCACCCTGGGACTTAAGTACGGAGGGAGAGACCCAGTACTTC
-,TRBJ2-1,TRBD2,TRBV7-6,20,CASSLIPGLAGSPPYNEQFF,TGTGCCAGCAGCTTAATCCCGGGACTAGCGGGATCCCCTCCCTACAATGAGCAGTTCTTC
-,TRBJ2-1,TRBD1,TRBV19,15,CASSIRPGQVNEQFF,TGTGCCAGTAGTATCCGTCCGGGACAGGTCAATGAGCAGTTCTTC
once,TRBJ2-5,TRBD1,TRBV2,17,CASSEPPRDRGSKTQYF,TGTGCCAGCAGTGAGCCGCCAAGGGACAGGGGTTCTAAGACCCAGTACTTC
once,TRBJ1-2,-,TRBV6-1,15,CASTLTGEANYGYTF,TGTGCCAGCACCTTGACAGGTGAAGCTAACTATGGCTACACCTTC
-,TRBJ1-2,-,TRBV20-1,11,CSAYWNYGYTF,TGCAGTGCTTACTGGAACTATGGCTACACCTTC